This TCR beta chain comes out of a study of cytomegalovirus exposure and HLA in healthy donors. The trim removed 6 bases at V and 2 bases at J, leaving 4 bases unmatched. Germline V CDR1 and CDR2: LGHNT, FRNRAP. CDR3 length: 14 residues. PCR used 60 Vbeta primers and 13 Jbeta primers. The protocol was immunoSEQ multiplex PCR, while the TCRdb copy is restricted to in-frame clones and leaves out a portion. This table has approximately 160,000 clones, approximately 80% appearing once. Study conclusions and caveats: In a later analysis, HLA-associated beta chains showed higher expansion and lower generation probabilities than comparable chains. Within the data, a cluster of highly shared sequence variants was likely a sequencing artifact.

As for this clone: Its target is unknown.

This TCR was recovered from a woman aged 25 to 39 in good health and CMV-seronegative. Sequences were obtained from PBMCs. The rearrangement uses TRBV12-5 and TRBJ2-7, with TRBD1 matching 10 bases. The CDR3 DNA follows: TGTGCTAGTGGCCCCGGGACAGGGGCCTACGAGCAGTACTTC. It yields the protein CASGPGTGAYEQYF.